These 20 T cell receptor beta chains were sequenced from one sample in a study of breast tumors, draining lymph nodes, adjacent tissues. The lymph nodes were axillary draining lymph nodes from breast cancer patients. Each CDR3 protein gets one entry after TCRdb re-called the multiplex PCR reads with MiXCR. The table includes approximately 130,000 distinct CDR3 sequences, 20% to 25% detected once. The specimen sequenced was axillary lymph node tissue. These TCRs come from a female donor with breast cancer. Some clones in this sample may be carry-over from other donors' samples.

This clonotype has only a few counts. J is TRBJ2-1 and V is TRBV27; 7 nucleotides align to TRBD1. The V segment lost 5 bases and the J segment 10 bases; nucleotides outside the gene matches: 8. From germline, CDR1 is MNHEY and CDR2 SMNVEV (reference sequence). This CDR3 comprises 13 residues. CDR3 protein: CASSAWTGDEQFF. The CDR3 DNA reads as TGTGCCAGCAGTGCGTGGACAGGTGACGAGCAGTTCTTC.

The chain uses TRBV12-3 or TRBV12-4 and TRBJ2-5, with TRBD2 matching 9 bases. With V trimmed by 1 base and J by 7 bases, 7 bases remained unmatched. The CDR3 covers 15 residues. The CDR3 sequence is CASSLGLADMGTQYF. Here the CDR3 DNA reads TGTGCCAGCAGTTTAGGACTAGCGGACATGGGGACCCAGTACTTC.

About this clonotype: This may be a read error: a much more frequent sequence differs by one nucleotide. The chain employs TRBV11-2 and TRBJ2-7; 13 positions agree with TRBD2. The CDR3 sequence is 17 residues long. Germline V gives CDR1 SGHAT, CDR2 FQNNGV. The CDR3 DNA reads TGTGCCAGCAGCCGGACTAGCGGGAGCGGACGGGGCTACGAGCAGTGCTTC. This encodes CASSRTSGSGRGYEQCF.

This clonotype was picked up many times. The CDR3 nucleotides read TGCGCCAGCAGCCCGGGACTAGCGGGAGAGACCCAGTACTTC. Residues: CASSPGLAGETQYF. The genes are TRBV5-1 and TRBJ2-5, with TRBD2 matching over 12 bases. Germline loops: CDR1 SGHRS, CDR2 YFSETQ. V dropped 4 bases and J dropped 4; count of bases not matched to a gene: 2. CDR3 length: 14 residues.

This clonotype was counted at least ten times. CDR3 residues: CAWRLAGPTDTQYF. Here the CDR3 DNA reads TGTGCCTGGAGATTAGCGGGTCCCACAGATACGCAGTATTTT. The V gene is TRBV30, the J gene TRBJ2-3; 7 bases are shared with TRBD2. The CDR3 loop spans 14 amino acids. Unmatched junction bases numbered 5, after V lost 3 bases and J lost 2 bases. Per the germline V gene, CDR1 is GTSNPN and CDR2 is SVGIG (reference sequence).

This clonotype was seen repeatedly, ten times or more. This sequence joins TRBV5-1 and TRBJ2-7; tentatively, D is TRBD2 (6 bases). The CDR3 covers 19 residues. The V gene lost 3 bases and the J gene lost 2 bases, with 27 bases spanning the gap. Germline CDR1 SGHRS, CDR2 YFSETQ. The CDR3 protein is CASSYQTTSFKSSPYEQYF. The CDR3 DNA is TGCGCCAGCAGCTACCAAACCACTAGCTTCAAGTCTAGTCCCTACGAGCAGTACTTC.

The gene calls are TRBV9 and TRBJ1-1; D remains ambiguous. Germline-derived CDR1 and CDR2 are SGDLS and YYNGEE. This CDR3 comprises 13 residues. The V and J ends lost 4 bases and 11 bases respectively, with 18 bases between them. The CDR3 DNA reads TGTGCCAGCAGCCCCCGCGGCGATAACTTGGCTTTCTTT. Residues: CASSPRGDNLAFF. Full variable domain (outside the CDR3, taken from reference TRBV9 and TRBJ1-1): DSGVTQTPKHLITATGQRVTLRCSPRSGDLSVYWYQQSLDQGLQFLIQYYNGEERAKGNILERFSAQQFPDLHSELNLSSLELGDSALYFCASSPRGDNLAFFGQGTRLTVV.

This clonotype was seen many times. The chain couples TRBV15 to TRBJ2-1; 12 nucleotides agree with TRBD2. V lost 3 bases and J lost 5; bases outside the gene matches: 14. From germline, CDR1 is LNHNV and CDR2 YYDKDF (reference sequence). CDR3 length equals 19 residues. CDR3 sequence: CATSRELLAGGPSNNEQFF. CDR3 coding DNA: TGTGCCACCAGCAGGGAACTGCTAGCGGGAGGGCCTTCTAACAATGAGCAGTTCTTC.

Worth noting for this clonotype: With a much larger clone just one base away, this may be a read error. The CDR3 carries no conserved terminal phenylalanine or tryptophan, so it likely arises from a read error. The chain uses TRBV10-3 and TRBJ2-7, with 7 bases identical to TRBD1. In germline, CDR1 is ENHRY, CDR2 SYGVKD. This CDR3 is built from 14 residues. V lost 6 bases and J lost 5; bases outside the gene matches: 10. This CDR3 reads CAIRGDSLIHEQYS. CDR3 bases: TGTGCCATCAGGGGGGACAGTCTTATACACGAGCAGTACTCC.

This clonotype showed up many times. V gene TRBV20-1 combines with J gene TRBJ2-1; D ambiguous. CDR3 length equals 15 residues. V shed 4 bases and J shed 6 bases, with 19 bases lying between them. CDR1 and CDR2 (germline): DFQATT, SNEGSKA (reference sequence). Written as DNA, the CDR3 is TGCAGTGCTAAATTAGTGCTAGTGTCCCCCAATGAGCAGTTCTTC. The encoded protein is CSAKLVLVSPNEQFF.

This clonotype was seen ten or more times. The V gene is TRBV20-1, the J gene TRBJ2-7; 7 nucleotides match TRBD1. Germline V CDR1 and CDR2: DFQATT, SNEGSKA (reference sequence). The CDR3 length is 12 residues. V shed 6 bases, J shed 6 bases, and the junction held 8 bases outside the gene matches. The CDR3 region is CSATATGAEQYF. In DNA form, the CDR3 reads TGCAGTGCCACAGCAACAGGGGCCGAGCAGTACTTC.

This clonotype was counted ten times or more. This chain links TRBV19 with TRBJ2-6; D is undetermined. The V gene's germline CDR1 is LNHDA and CDR2 SQIVND (reference sequence). This CDR3 is 14 amino acids long. Trimming cost V 5 bases and J 4 bases, with 9 bases left between them. The CDR3 DNA follows: TGTGCCAGTAGTTCCACGGAGGGGGCCAACGTCCTGACTTTC. Amino acids: CASSSTEGANVLTF.

This clonotype was recorded many times. V and J are TRBV7-9 and TRBJ2-7, with 10 bases identical to TRBD1. CDR1 is SEHNR and CDR2 is FQNEAQ in the germline V gene (reference sequence). Unmatched junction bases numbered 6, after V lost 1 base and J lost 3 bases. The CDR3 extends over 16 amino acids. The CDR3 loop is CASSLGPGQGVYEQYF. The CDR3 DNA reads as TGTGCCAGCAGCTTAGGGCCCGGACAGGGGGTCTACGAGCAGTACTTC.

The V and J genes are TRBV4-2 and TRBJ1-4, with 7 bases that match TRBD1. V lost 6 bases and J lost 5; bases outside the gene matches: 0. The CDR3 covers 12 residues. Germline assignment: CDR1 LGHNA and CDR2 YNFKEQ. This CDR3 is CASRQGNEKLFF. CDR3 DNA sequence: TGTGCCAGCAGACAGGGGAATGAAAAACTGTTTTTT.

Turning to this clonotype: This may be a read error: a much more frequent sequence differs by one nucleotide. This CDR3 fails to terminate in the conserved phenylalanine or tryptophan, so it likely reflects a read error. The chain combines TRBV30 with TRBJ2-3; D possibly corresponds to TRBD1 (6 bases). Per germline, CDR1 GTSNPN and CDR2 SVGIG (reference sequence). Trimming took off 3 bases at V and 3 bases at J, with 16 bases between the two ends. This CDR3 region has 15 residues. Here the CDR3 reads CAWSQGPKGTDTQYL. DNA of the CDR3: TGTGCCTGGAGCCAGGGGCCTAAGGGAACAGATACGCAGTATCTT.

This chain uses TRBV19 with TRBJ1-1; 10 nucleotides agree with TRBD1. After removal of 4 bases from V and 11 bases from J, the junction contained 10 bases not matched to a gene. Germline-derived CDR1 and CDR2 are LNHDA and SQIVND (reference sequence). This CDR3 has 14 amino acids. CDR3 nucleotide sequence: TGTGCCAGTAGTACCCGGGACAGGGGTTTGGATGCTTTCTTT. Translating it yields CASSTRDRGLDAFF.

Ten or more counts support this clonotype. V gene TRBV2 combines with J gene TRBJ2-7; 8 positions match TRBD1. The ends lost 5 bases at V and 5 bases at J; junction bases unmatched: 2. The CDR3 runs 12 residues. The germline V gene has CDR1 SNHLY and CDR2 FYNNEI. The CDR3 reads CASSRTGNEQYF. The DNA of the CDR3 is TGTGCCAGCAGTAGGACAGGGAACGAGCAGTACTTC.

In its sample, this clonotype was seen many times. The chain joins TRBV7-9 to TRBJ2-1, with 9 bases that match TRBD2. V lost 3 bases and J lost 7; bases outside the gene matches: 7. CDR1 is SEHNR and CDR2 is FQNEAQ in the germline V gene (reference sequence). The CDR3 loop spans 15 amino acids. CDR3 nucleotides: TGTGCCAGCAGCTTGAGCGCGGGAGGGCAAAATGAGCAGTTCTTC. It translates to CASSLSAGGQNEQFF.

This clonotype was recorded many times. The rearrangement links TRBV2 to TRBJ2-7; unclear D gene. CDR3 length: 15 amino acids. Germline assignment: CDR1 SNHLY and CDR2 FYNNEI. V was pared by 4 bases and J by 0 bases, with 13 bases between. The CDR3 protein is CASSGVASGSYEQYF. CDR3 sequence (DNA): TGTGCCAGCAGTGGCGTGGCTTCTGGCTCCTACGAGCAGTACTTC.

A word on this clonotype: A clone one base away is much larger, so this may be a read error. The chain joins TRBV9 to TRBJ2-3; D perhaps matches TRBD2 (6 bases). V was clipped by 3 bases and J by 8 bases, with 22 bases between them. The CDR3 runs to 16 residues. CDR1 is SGDLS, CDR2 YYNGEE, per germline. CDR3 sequence (DNA): TGTGCCAGCAGCGGAAGGGGCGGGACCCCCCCAGGTACGCAGTATTTT. Amino acids: CASSGRGGTPPGTQYF.